This T cell receptor beta chain was obtained from a study of shared clonotypes between healthy human individuals. Regarding this clone: Its matching antigen is unknown.

Some clones are missing from TCRdb's copy, which holds only in-frame ones; the method was immunoSEQ multiplex PCR. The sample consists of roughly 760,000 clones, about 74% of them appearing once. Study observations and caveats: When naive CD4 clonotypes were compared across a few donors, 4% to 5.5% were shared. The rarefaction results pointed to incomplete sorted-subset sequencing despite large depth.

Germline V gene lookup returns CDR1 MDHEN and CDR2 SYDVKM. Trimming pared 6 bases from V and 6 bases from J, leaving 12 bases between. This CDR3 has 13 residues. Sequenced input: memory CD4+ T cells sorted from blood. Noted subset: CD45RA-negative fraction. This chain joins TRBV28 and TRBJ1-5; possibly TRBD1 for D (6 bases). This receptor was taken from a woman aged 25 to 39 in good health. CDR3 nucleotide sequence: TGTGCCAGCAGCAAACAGGGATTTCAGCCCCAGCATTTT. Protein sequence: CASSKQGFQPQHF. Full variable domain (remainder filled in from reference TRBV28 and TRBJ1-5): DVKVTQSSRYLVKRTGEKVFLECVQDMDHENMFWYRQDPGLGLRLIYFSYDVKMKEKGDIPEGYSVSREKKERFSLILESASTNQTSMYLCASSKQGFQPQHFGDGTRLSIL.